The next 20 T cell receptor beta chains were all read from a single sample in a study of OX40 agonist ivuxolimab in advanced cancers. Here immunoSEQ multiplex PCR was the method, and the copy in TCRdb shows in-frame clones only, minus some. Here the sample spans roughly 48,000 clones, approximately 87% being singletons. The sequencing used CD4+ or CD8+ T cells sorted from blood, collected in a trial of the OX40 agonist ivuxolimab. The source of these receptors is an adult with an advanced solid tumor such as melanoma, head and neck, liver or kidney cancer.

The V gene is TRBV6-5, the J gene TRBJ2-5, with 7 nucleotides matching TRBD1. V was pared by 5 bases and J by 11 bases, with 5 bases of the junction left unmatched. Germline CDR1 MNHEY, CDR2 SVGAGI. The CDR3 runs to 11 residues. The CDR3 coding sequence is TGTGCCAGCAGTACAAAACAGGGGCAGTACTTC. It is translated as CASSTKQGQYF.

J is TRBJ1-1 and V is TRBV18; D gene unclear. In germline, CDR1 is KGHSH, CDR2 LQKENI. The V end lost 4 bases, the J end lost 4 bases, and 13 bases lay between the germline ends. The CDR3 is 14 amino acids. CDR3 nucleotides: TGTGCCAGCTCACACGGACGGGAAAGCACTGAAGCTTTCTTT. This codes for CASSHGRESTEAFF.

The chain employs TRBV5-5 and TRBJ1-4; no clear D. The CDR3 contains 13 residues. Germline V gene sequence: CDR1 SGHKS, CDR2 YYEKEE (reference sequence). The V and J ends lost 4 bases and 4 bases respectively, with 8 bases between them. The CDR3, as DNA: TGTGCCAGCAGCCCCGACGGTAATGAAAAACTGTTTTTT. Encoded protein: CASSPDGNEKLFF.

The gene calls are TRBV2 and TRBJ1-4; D is unclear. V was trimmed by 7 bases and J by 7 bases, leaving 13 bases between them. The CDR3 consists of 13 residues. Germline assignment: CDR1 SNHLY and CDR2 FYNNEI. The CDR3 loop reads CASTGPTVEKLFF. The CDR3 bases are TGTGCCAGCACAGGTCCAACGGTTGAAAAACTGTTTTTT.

This rearrangement joins TRBV7-2 to TRBJ2-2; D is possibly TRBD1 (5 bases). Germline V gene sequence: CDR1 SGHTA, CDR2 FQGNSA. The CDR3 contains 14 residues. Trimming pared 2 bases from V and 1 base from J, leaving 5 bases between. This CDR3 is CASSLTGNTGELFF. CDR3 in DNA: TGTGCCAGCAGCTTAACAGGGAACACCGGGGAGCTGTTTTTT.

The chain links TRBV5-1 to TRBJ2-6; 9 nucleotides align to TRBD1. This CDR3 has 17 amino acids. The V and J ends lost 4 bases and 2 bases, in that order; junction bases with no gene match: 7. The V gene's germline CDR1 is SGHRS and CDR2 YFSETQ. The CDR3 nucleotides are TGCGCCAGCAGCCCCGGGGGGACAGGGCCTGGGGCCAACGTCCTGACTTTC. Its protein is CASSPGGTGPGANVLTF.

This chain uses TRBV28 with TRBJ2-7, with 11 bases aligning to TRBD1. The CDR3 runs to 14 residues. V shed 4 bases and J 6 bases; nucleotides not matched to a gene: 5. Germline V gene data show CDR1 as MDHEN and CDR2 as SYDVKM. DNA for the CDR3: TGTGCCAGCAGTTGGACAGGGGGCTGGGGCGAGCAGTACTTC. Translation: CASSWTGGWGEQYF.

This rearrangement joins TRBV27 to TRBJ1-1, with a possible D match to TRBD1 (5 bases). V was trimmed by 10 bases and J by 5 bases, leaving 17 bases between them. CDR1 MNHEY and CDR2 SMNVEV come from the germline V gene (reference sequence). The CDR3 is made up of 13 amino acids. CDR3 sequence reads: CATPYPGGTEAFF. The CDR3 DNA follows: TGTGCCACTCCGTACCCGGGGGGAACTGAAGCTTTCTTT.

The V call is TRBV11-2, the J call TRBJ2-7, with D hard to call. V lost 5 bases, J lost 4 bases, and 6 bases lay in between. Germline lookup yields CDR1 SGHAT and CDR2 FQNNGV. The CDR3 sequence is 11 residues long. The chain's CDR3 is CASSPGYEQYF. CDR3 nucleotides: TGTGCCAGCAGCCCCGGGTACGAGCAGTACTTC. The full variable domain, its missing parts supplied by reference TRBV11-2 and TRBJ2-7, is EAGVAQSPRYKIIEKRQSVAFWCNPISGHATLYWYQQILGQGPKLLIQFQNNGVVDDSQLPKDRFSAERLKGVDSTLKIQPAKLEDSAVYLCASSPGYEQYFGPGTRLTVT.

The chain couples TRBV9 to TRBJ2-2, with 9 bases identical to TRBD1. Germline values: CDR1 SGDLS, CDR2 YYNGEE. The CDR3 loop spans 15 amino acids. J was trimmed by 5 bases and V by 4 bases; bases with no gene match: 6. The CDR3 nucleotides read TGTGCCAGCAGCCCCCGGACAGGGGTTACCGGGGAGCTGTTTTTT. Translation: CASSPRTGVTGELFF.

The chain has TRBV6-1 and TRBJ1-6; TRBD1 is a possible D gene (5 bases). With 8 bases removed from V and 11 bases from J, the gap between germline ends came to 16 bases. CDR1 is MNHNS and CDR2 is SASEGT in the germline V gene. CDR3 size: 13 residues. CDR3 nucleotides: TGTGCCAGCCGCGAGGGAAACAGGACACCCCTCCACTTT. Its protein is CASREGNRTPLHF.

The chain is built from TRBV10-2 and TRBJ1-2; D is ambiguous. The CDR3 totals 11 residues. The V gene lost 3 bases and the J gene lost 8 bases, with 7 bases spanning the gap. In germline, CDR1 is WSHSY, CDR2 SAAADI. CDR3 DNA: TGCGCCAGCAGTGACAGAGCAGGCTACACCTTC. Translated, it gives CASSDRAGYTF.

This clone appeared once. The CDR3 loop reads CASSSNRGLGATEAFF. The CDR3, as DNA: TGCGCCAGCAGCTCGAACAGGGGGCTGGGTGCCACTGAAGCTTTCTTT. This chain links TRBV5-1 with TRBJ1-1, with 9 bases fitting TRBD1. CDR1 is SGHRS and CDR2 is YFSETQ in the germline V gene. The trim removed 3 bases at V and 4 bases at J, leaving 10 bases unmatched. The CDR3 has 16 amino acids.

This chain links TRBV7-3 with TRBJ2-3; 7 bases match TRBD2. The CDR3 consists of 16 residues. V lost 5 bases, J lost 2 bases, and 10 bases stayed unmatched. CDR1 and CDR2 from the germline V gene are SGHTA and FQGTGA. This CDR3 reads CASSPRTRQNTDTQYF. As DNA, the CDR3 is TGTGCCAGCAGCCCACGGACTAGACAAAACACAGATACGCAGTATTTT. Full variable domain (missing parts from reference TRBV7-3 and TRBJ2-3): GAGVSQTPSNKVTEKGKYVELRCDPISGHTALYWYRQSLGQGPEFLIYFQGTGAADDSGLPNDRFFAVRPEGSVSTLKIQRTERGDSAVYLCASSPRTRQNTDTQYFGPGTRLTVL.

This clone appeared a few times. The J gene is TRBJ2-5, the V gene TRBV5-6, with 10 bases that match TRBD1. V shed 4 bases, J shed 5 bases, and the junction held 8 bases outside the gene matches. The CDR3 consists of 15 residues. From germline, CDR1 is SGHDT and CDR2 YYEEEE. The DNA of the CDR3 is TGTGCCAGCAGCCCCCCTGACAGGGGGCTTGAGACCCAGTACTTC. Its protein is CASSPPDRGLETQYF.

The rearrangement links TRBV6-6 to TRBJ2-7; 8 bases match TRBD1. This CDR3 spans 14 amino acids. V shed 7 bases, J shed 1 base, and the junction held 6 bases outside the gene matches. Germline V gives CDR1 MNHNY, CDR2 SVGAGI (reference sequence). The CDR3 spells CASTDQGASYEQYF. The CDR3 nucleotides are TGTGCCAGCACCGATCAGGGGGCGTCCTACGAGCAGTACTTC.

The V and J genes are TRBV5-4 and TRBJ2-3, with 8 bases aligning to TRBD2. V was clipped by 4 bases and J by 4 bases; unmatched bases: 8. Germline-derived CDR1 and CDR2 are SGHNT and YYREEE (reference sequence). The CDR3 loop spans 15 amino acids. The CDR3 sequence: CASSPGLAAADTQYF. The DNA for the CDR3 is TGTGCCAGCAGCCCAGGACTAGCTGCGGCAGATACGCAGTATTTT.

In this sample, this clone turned up once. The chain recombines TRBV6-1 with TRBJ1-1; D not certain. The CDR3 contains 14 residues. V was shortened by 1 base and J by 0 bases, with 6 bases between the two germline ends. The germline V gene encodes CDR1 MNHNS and CDR2 SASEGT. CDR3 sequence: CASSEVWLNTEAFF. The CDR3 coding sequence is TGTGCCAGCAGTGAAGTATGGTTGAACACTGAAGCTTTCTTT.

The chain carries TRBV13 and TRBJ2-6, with TRBD1 identical over 9 bases. Germline V gene data show CDR1 as PRHDT and CDR2 as FYEKMQ (reference sequence). The CDR3 contains 20 residues. V was pared by 2 bases and J by 2 bases, with 13 bases of the junction left unmatched. The CDR3 bases are TGTGCCAGCAGCTTAAGCCCCAAAACAGGGGGCGTTCCTGGGGCCAACGTCCTGACTTTC. This encodes CASSLSPKTGGVPGANVLTF.

V usage is TRBV7-9 and J usage is TRBJ1-2; D remains ambiguous. There are 14 residues in the CDR3. Germline loops: CDR1 SEHNR, CDR2 FQNEAQ (reference sequence). Trimming shortened V by 5 bases and J by 5 bases, and 15 bases separated the two germline ends. The CDR3 sequence: CASSNLGPEYGYTF. The DNA for the CDR3 is TGTGCCAGCAGCAATTTAGGTCCGGAGTATGGCTACACCTTC. The full variable domain, with the rest looked up from reference TRBV7-9 and TRBJ1-2, is DTGVSQNPRHKITKRGQNVTFRCDPISEHNRLYWYRQTLGQGPEFLTYFQNEAQLEKSRLLSDRFSAERPKGSFSTLEIQRTEQGDSAMYLCASSNLGPEYGYTFGSGTRLTVV.